The present T cell receptor (beta chain) was sequenced within a study of CD8+ T cells in alopecia areata. Study details: Those patients who were treated received oral tofacitinib, which was given at 5 to 10 mg twice daily for moderate-to-severe alopecia areata. Points from the study as a whole: Relative to mice, TCR sharing across patients was less clear, a difference possibly HLA-related.

Collection of lesional scalp punch biopsies and peripheral blood was performed in alopecia areata patients. This clone occurred a few times. As yet, its antigen is unknown. Extracted from the samples, RNA was reverse transcribed into cDNA to serve as the sequencing template. Some clones are missing from TCRdb's copy, which holds only in-frame ones; the method was immunoSEQ multiplex PCR. The sample has 200,000 to 250,000 clones, 57% seen once. This TCR derives from a human donor with alopecia areata. Sample: CD4+ T cells sorted from blood, taken at week 0.

CDR3 sequence reads: CASSPDRGEQFF. The DNA of the CDR3 is TGTGCCAGCTCACCAGACAGGGGGGAGCAGTTCTTC. The chain couples TRBV18 to TRBJ2-1; TRBD1 matches 9 bases. The CDR3 sequence is 12 residues long. Unmatched junction bases numbered 0, after V lost 2 bases and J lost 10 bases. Germline assignment: CDR1 KGHSH and CDR2 LQKENI.